The 10 T cell receptor beta chains below were found in one sample sequenced in a study of blood T cell repertoires in COVID-19. Assay used: immunoSEQ multiplex PCR; TCRdb lists only in-frame clones, some missing. The repertoire consists of about 100,000 clones, with approximately 84% occurring once and the leading ten covering 17%. The sample was peripheral blood. The source is a woman aged 60-75 years with acute or convalescent COVID-19.

This sequence joins TRBV4-1 and TRBJ2-3, with D perhaps matching TRBD1 (6 bases). Trimming left V 2 bases short and J 2 bases short, with 17 bases between. The CDR3 contains 17 residues. Germline V gene sequence: CDR1 MGHRA, CDR2 YSYEKL. The CDR3 region is CASSQPRPNRVTDTQYF. Written as DNA, the CDR3 is TGCGCCAGCAGCCAACCTCGCCCTAACAGGGTCACAGATACGCAGTATTTT.

J is TRBJ2-6 and V is TRBV14; no clear D gene. Trimming removed 4 bases at V and 4 bases at J, with 11 bases between. The CDR3 contains 15 residues. Per the germline V gene, CDR1 is SGHDN and CDR2 is FVKESK. CDR3 loop: CASSPSSPGANVLTF. CDR3 nucleotides: TGTGCCAGCAGCCCCTCCAGTCCCGGGGCCAACGTCCTGACTTTC.

The rearrangement joins TRBV3-1 (or the pseudogene TRBV3-2) to TRBJ1-1; 7 nucleotides agree with TRBD1. CDR3 size: 14 residues. V lost 7 bases and J lost 6; bases outside the gene matches: 11. Looked up from germline, CDR1 is LGHDT and CDR2 is YNNKEL (reference sequence). The CDR3 spells CASKPTGVRAEAFF. The CDR3 region has the DNA TGTGCCAGCAAACCCACAGGGGTGAGGGCTGAAGCTTTCTTT.

This clone was detected a few times. This sequence joins TRBV5-4 and TRBJ1-6; D is unclear. V was clipped by 0 bases and J by 3 bases, with 10 bases between them. This CDR3 is built from 16 residues. Germline loops: CDR1 SGHNT, CDR2 YYREEE (reference sequence). Here the CDR3 DNA reads TGTGCCAGCAGCTTGGGGCTTAGCGACTATAATTCACCCCTCCACTTT. Protein: CASSLGLSDYNSPLHF.

The chain couples TRBV11-2 to TRBJ2-2; 8 bases line up with TRBD1. The CDR3 is made up of 14 amino acids. Germline V lookup: CDR1 SGHAT, CDR2 FQNNGV. The V gene end was trimmed by 5 bases and the J gene end by 5 bases; junction bases not matched to a gene: 4. CDR3 nucleotide sequence: TGTGCCAGCAGCAGGGGACAGGTGACCGGGGAGCTGTTTTTT. This gives the protein CASSRGQVTGELFF. Combining the CDR3 with reference TRBV11-2 and TRBJ2-2 gives the whole variable domain EAGVAQSPRYKIIEKRQSVAFWCNPISGHATLYWYQQILGQGPKLLIQFQNNGVVDDSQLPKDRFSAERLKGVDSTLKIQPAKLEDSAVYLCASSRGQVTGELFFGEGSRLTVL.

This clone appeared a few times. The V and J genes are TRBV11-2 and TRBJ2-7; 10 nucleotides align to TRBD2. The CDR3 is 16 amino acids. V was pared by 5 bases and J by 2 bases, with 9 bases of the junction left unmatched. The V gene's germline CDR1 is SGHAT and CDR2 FQNNGV. The CDR3 nucleotides read TGTGCCAGCAGCGTACTCCTAGCGGGGGCCCCCTACGAGCAGTACTTC. Translation gives CASSVLLAGAPYEQYF.

The chain employs TRBV11-2 and TRBJ1-1; possible D gene TRBD1, 6 bases. The length of the CDR3 is 12 residues. From germline, CDR1 is SGHAT and CDR2 FQNNGV. With 1 base removed from V and 11 bases from J, the gap between germline ends came to 11 bases. The CDR3, as DNA: TGTGCCAGCAGCTTAGGGACAGACGTGGCTTTCTTT. Amino acids: CASSLGTDVAFF.

The chain joins TRBV4-3 to TRBJ1-3, with D hard to call. With 1 base removed from V and 0 bases from J, the gap between germline ends came to 16 bases. From germline, CDR1 is LGHNA and CDR2 YSLEER. The CDR3 covers 18 residues. This CDR3 reads CASSQGPRLQSSGNTIYF. DNA for the CDR3: TGCGCCAGCAGCCAAGGCCCCAGGTTACAAAGCTCTGGAAACACCATATATTTT.

This clone was picked up a small number of times. The chain joins TRBV5-1 to TRBJ1-4, with 10 nucleotides matching TRBD1. CDR1 and CDR2 (germline): SGHRS, YFSETQ. The V and J ends lost 4 bases and 8 bases, in that order; junction bases with no gene match: 5. This CDR3 region has 14 residues. The CDR3 DNA is TGCGCCAGCAGCATGGACAGGGGGTGGGAAAAACTGTTTTTT. Its protein product is CASSMDRGWEKLFF. Full variable domain (outside the CDR3, taken from reference TRBV5-1 and TRBJ1-4): KAGVTQTPRYLIKTRGQQVTLSCSPISGHRSVSWYQQTPGQGLQFLFEYFSETQRNKGNFPGRFSGRQFSNSRSEMNVSTLELGDSALYLCASSMDRGWEKLFFGSGTQLSVL.

The chain is built from TRBV5-4 and TRBJ2-4; TRBD1 agrees at 10 bases. The ends lost 4 bases at V and 5 bases at J; junction bases unmatched: 6. This CDR3 has 15 amino acids. Germline V gene sequence: CDR1 SGHNT, CDR2 YYREEE (reference sequence). The CDR3 DNA reads TGTGCCAGCAGCGGGACAGGGGATCTGCAAAACATTCAGTACTTC. This gives the protein CASSGTGDLQNIQYF.